A single sample is the source of the 3 T cell receptor beta chains below, sequenced in a study of T-cell memory formation after mild COVID-19. MiXCR, run by TCRdb on the 5' RACE reads, gives a single entry per CDR3 protein. The repertoire holds 95,000 to 120,000 distinct CDR3 sequences, with over 15% as singletons. Sequenced input: PBMCs or a T cell subset sorted from them (not recorded which). The source of these receptors is a man younger than 30 who had mild COVID-19 (a few samples of this study predate the infection). Cell type and time point are not known.

V is TRBV14 and J is TRBJ2-5; D is perhaps TRBD2 (6 bases). The V and J ends lost 2 bases and 5 bases respectively, with 18 bases between them. CDR1 and CDR2 (germline): SGHDN, FVKESK. The CDR3 has 16 residues. The CDR3: CASSQQPGLRMETQYF. CDR3 coding DNA: TGTGCCAGCAGCCAACAGCCGGGACTGCGGATGGAGACCCAGTACTTC.

The genes are TRBV7-9 and TRBJ2-7; no definite D call. V was clipped by 5 bases and J by 5 bases, with 13 bases between them. Germline CDR1 is SEHNR and CDR2 is FQNEAQ (reference sequence). This CDR3 region has 13 residues. The DNA of the CDR3 is TGTGCCAGCAGCCTCGAGGCAGCTCACGAGCAGTACTTC. It specifies CASSLEAAHEQYF.

The rearrangement uses TRBV6-1 and TRBJ2-3, with a possible D match to TRBD1 (5 bases). The CDR3 is 17 amino acids. V lost 6 bases, J lost 2 bases, and 21 bases lay in between. The germline CDR1 and CDR2 sequences are MNHNS and SASEGT. The CDR3 loop is CASSSRQGKVDTDTQYF. The CDR3 DNA sequence: TGTGCCAGCAGCTCTCGGCAGGGAAAAGTGGACACAGATACGCAGTATTTT.